Listed here are 22 T cell receptor beta chains from one sample, sequenced in a study of memory CD4+ T cells and cytomegalovirus serostatus. Single viable CD3+CD4+CD8-CD45RO+ cells were sorted as the memory CD4+ T cells. Profiling relied on immunoSEQ multiplex PCR, and the TCRdb table lists in-frame clones only, not all of them. The profile shows over 75,000 clones, around 80% of them singletons. The sequenced sample consisted of memory CD4+ T cells from blood. The receptor set was obtained from an adult in good health and CMV-seropositive.

V and J are TRBV7-8 and TRBJ2-3; 9 nucleotides agree with TRBD2. Losses at the gene ends were 6 bases for V and 3 bases for J; bases not matched to a gene: 4. The germline V gene encodes CDR1 SGHVS and CDR2 FQNEAQ. The CDR3 is 14 amino acids. The CDR3 DNA reads TGTGCCAGCAGTAGGACTAGCGAGACAGATACGCAGTATTTT. Encoded protein: CASSRTSETDTQYF.

This chain links TRBV25-1 with TRBJ2-1; 9 bases are shared with TRBD2. This CDR3 comprises 16 residues. V lost 8 bases and J lost 0; bases outside the gene matches: 8. Germline values: CDR1 MGHDK, CDR2 SYGVNS. The DNA for the CDR3 is TGTGCCAGCTCCCGAATTAGCGGGAGCTCCTACAATGAGCAGTTCTTC. It is translated as CASSRISGSSYNEQFF.

The chain joins TRBV5-1 to TRBJ2-1, with D unresolved. The germline gives CDR1 SGHRS, CDR2 YFSETQ. Trimming cost V 8 bases and J 8 bases, with 14 bases left between them. This CDR3 has 12 residues. CDR3 residues: CASTKSGHEQFF. CDR3 DNA sequence: TGCGCCAGTACCAAGTCCGGACATGAGCAGTTCTTC. The full variable domain, with the rest looked up from reference TRBV5-1 and TRBJ2-1, is KAGVTQTPRYLIKTRGQQVTLSCSPISGHRSVSWYQQTPGQGLQFLFEYFSETQRNKGNFPGRFSGRQFSNSRSEMNVSTLELGDSALYLCASTKSGHEQFFGPGTRLTVL.

The chain links TRBV10-3 to TRBJ2-3; TRBD2 might be the D (5 bases). Trimming removed 2 bases from V and 14 bases from J, with 17 bases in between. From germline, CDR1 is ENHRY and CDR2 SYGVKD. This CDR3 is 13 amino acids long. The CDR3 DNA follows: TGTGCCATCAGTGAGATGAGCGGTTTTGGGGTGTATTTT. The encoded protein is CAISEMSGFGVYF.

This chain uses TRBV6-1 with TRBJ1-5, with D possibly being TRBD1 (6 bases). The CDR3 is made up of 12 amino acids. The V end lost 9 bases, the J end lost 9 bases, and 15 bases lay between the germline ends. The germline gives CDR1 MNHNS, CDR2 SASEGT. As DNA, the CDR3 is TGTGCCAGTACAGGGTACGATCGGCCCCAGCATTTT. This codes for CASTGYDRPQHF.

The chain is built from TRBV5-8 and TRBJ2-3; 9 bases line up with TRBD2. The CDR3 length is 16 residues. The J segment lost 4 bases and the V segment lost 2 bases, leaving 8 bases of the junction unmatched. CDR1 is SGHTS, CDR2 YDEGEE, per germline. The CDR3 reads CASSFVLAGDADTQYF. CDR3 nucleotide sequence: TGTGCCAGCAGCTTCGTATTAGCGGGAGACGCAGATACGCAGTATTTT.

V gene TRBV2 combines with J gene TRBJ2-3; 10 bases line up with TRBD2. V shed 6 bases and J 3 bases; nucleotides not matched to a gene: 6. The CDR3 is 15 residues long. Looked up from germline, CDR1 is SNHLY and CDR2 is FYNNEI. CDR3: CASRKLAGLTDTQYF. In nucleotides, the CDR3 is TGTGCCAGCAGGAAACTAGCGGGGCTAACAGATACGCAGTATTTT.

The rearrangement joins TRBV2 to TRBJ2-1, with TRBD1 matching over 10 bases. V was clipped by 9 bases and J by 10 bases; unmatched bases: 12. Germline-derived CDR1 and CDR2 are SNHLY and FYNNEI. This CDR3 region has 14 residues. The CDR3 DNA reads as TGTGCCAGTTCCCGGGACAGGGGACTGGAAGAGCAGTTCTTC. It encodes CASSRDRGLEEQFF.

Only one count was recorded for this clone. DNA for the CDR3: TGTGCCAGCCTAGATCTGGGTACTAGCACAGATACGCAGTATTTT. Amino acid sequence: CASLDLGTSTDTQYF. V is TRBV6-1 and J is TRBJ2-3; D unclear. CDR1 is MNHNS, CDR2 SASEGT, per germline. This CDR3 comprises 15 residues. Trimming took off 8 bases at V and 0 bases at J, with 15 bases between the two ends.

The chain recombines TRBV6-5 with TRBJ1-5; the D is unclear. This CDR3 has 14 residues. Germline CDR1 is MNHEY and CDR2 is SVGAGI. The V gene lost 6 bases and the J gene lost 0 bases, with 9 bases spanning the gap. The CDR3, as DNA: TGTGCCAGCAGCCGAACAGATAGCAATCAGCCCCAGCATTTT. This sequence encodes CASSRTDSNQPQHF.

This chain uses TRBV4-3 with TRBJ2-7; maybe TRBD1 (7 bases). Germline values: CDR1 LGHNA, CDR2 YSLEER. The CDR3 length is 15 residues. Deletions cut 4 bases from V and 4 bases from J, with 17 bases between. The CDR3 DNA is TGCGCCAGCAGCCTCAGACAGGGAGGCTGGTACGAGCAGTACTTC. This encodes CASSLRQGGWYEQYF.

V gene TRBV6-1 combines with J gene TRBJ2-7; D gene ambiguous. This CDR3 is built from 10 residues. The germline gives CDR1 MNHNS, CDR2 SASEGT. V lost 4 bases, J lost 6 bases, and 4 bases lay in between. In DNA, the CDR3 is TGTGCCAGCAGTGGAATCGAGCAGTACTTC. This encodes CASSGIEQYF.

The chain carries TRBV7-2 and TRBJ1-2; TRBD1 might be the D (6 bases). The CDR3 sequence is 16 residues long. Germline assignment: CDR1 SGHTA and CDR2 FQGNSA. V was shortened by 4 bases and J by 0 bases, with 15 bases between the two germline ends. The CDR3 DNA reads TGTGCCAGCAGCTCCTTTTGGGGGGCGGCTAACTATGGCTACACCTTC. This gives the protein CASSSFWGAANYGYTF.

The chain uses TRBV5-4 and TRBJ2-5, with a possible D match to TRBD1 (6 bases). Germline V CDR1 and CDR2: SGHNT, YYREEE (reference sequence). This CDR3 comprises 15 residues. Trimming pared 4 bases from V and 1 base from J, leaving 14 bases between. CDR3 residues: CASSQEPTGQETQYF. For the CDR3, the DNA is TGTGCCAGCAGCCAGGAGCCGACAGGCCAAGAGACCCAGTACTTC.

This rearrangement joins TRBV7-2 to TRBJ2-7; TRBD1 agrees at 9 bases. Germline CDR1 reads SGHTA; CDR2 reads FQGNSA. CDR3 length equals 15 residues. V lost 4 bases and J lost 1; bases outside the gene matches: 5. CDR3 sequence reads: CASSSLGTGSYEQYF. Here the CDR3 DNA reads TGTGCCAGCAGCTCTTTGGGGACAGGGTCCTACGAGCAGTACTTC.

The rearrangement uses TRBV10-3 and TRBJ2-6, with 7 nucleotides matching TRBD1. With 4 bases clipped from V and 2 bases from J, the junction kept 2 bases outside the gene matches. The V gene's germline CDR1 is ENHRY and CDR2 SYGVKD. This CDR3 region has 15 residues. This CDR3 is CAISGTGAGANVLTF. The CDR3 nucleotides are TGTGCCATCAGTGGGACAGGAGCTGGGGCCAACGTCCTGACTTTC.

A remark on this clone: The same CDR3 also results from other DNA sequences found in this sample. This rearrangement joins TRBV6-1 to TRBJ2-3; no reliable D call. CDR1 MNHNS and CDR2 SASEGT come from the germline V gene. The length of the CDR3 is 14 residues. V lost 1 base and J 0 bases, leaving 5 bases between the germline ends. CDR3 nucleotide sequence: TGTGCCAGCAGTGAAGGACAAAGCACAGATACGCAGTATTTT. This translates into CASSEGQSTDTQYF.

This clone was observed a single time. This CDR3 is CASRGRGRAFF. The CDR3 DNA reads TGTGCCAGCAGGGGCAGGGGGCGAGCTTTCTTT. The rearrangement joins TRBV7-2 to TRBJ1-1; 8 bases align to TRBD1. V was clipped by 6 bases and J by 10 bases; unmatched bases: 4. The CDR3 is 11 residues long. Germline V gene lookup returns CDR1 SGHTA and CDR2 FQGNSA. Full variable domain (remainder filled in from reference TRBV7-2 and TRBJ1-1): GAGVSQSPSNKVTEKGKDVELRCDPISGHTALYWYRQSLGQGLEFLIYFQGNSAPDKSGLPSDRFSAERTGGSVSTLTIQRTQQEDSAVYLCASRGRGRAFFGQGTRLTVV.

This chain connects TRBV11-3 to TRBJ2-7, with D possibly being TRBD1 (5 bases). Trimming took 1 base from V and 7 from J, leaving 14 bases between them. The CDR3 is 14 amino acids. Germline V gives CDR1 SGHNT, CDR2 YENEEA. In DNA form, the CDR3 reads TGTGCCAGCAGCTTAGGGGGCCCGGGTAAGGAGCAGTACTTC. As protein: CASSLGGPGKEQYF.

The gene calls are TRBV28 and TRBJ2-1; 11 bases agree with TRBD2. The CDR3 consists of 17 residues. Trimming took 4 bases from V and 0 from J; bases not matched to a gene: 5. Germline CDR1 is MDHEN and CDR2 is SYDVKM. The CDR3 DNA reads as TGTGCCAGCAGTTCCCCTACTAGCGGGAGCTCCTACAATGAGCAGTTCTTC. Translating gives CASSSPTSGSSYNEQFF.

The chain joins TRBV9 to TRBJ1-1; the D gene is possibly TRBD1 (6 bases). The CDR3 consists of 13 residues. Trimming took 0 bases from V and 4 from J, leaving 7 bases between them. Germline V lookup: CDR1 SGDLS, CDR2 YYNGEE. Written as DNA, the CDR3 is TGTGCCAGCAGCGTAGTCAGGGGCACTGAAGCTTTCTTT. Translated: CASSVVRGTEAFF.

The V gene is TRBV7-2, the J gene TRBJ1-5; TRBD1 might be the D (6 bases). The CDR3 is 13 amino acids. V was cut by 3 bases and J by 6 bases, with 9 bases left in between. CDR1 and CDR2 from the germline V gene are SGHTA and FQGNSA. This chain's CDR3 is CASSLGAAQPQHF. Written as DNA, the CDR3 is TGTGCCAGCAGCTTGGGGGCGGCTCAGCCCCAGCATTTT.